The 3 T cell receptor beta chains presented below share a single source sample, sequenced in a study of human T cells and chemical hapten exposure (dated by TCRdb to about 2021). Interpreted using the paper, the time point label stands for: healthy volunteer bleed at 2 weeks. Total RNA was extracted from unfractionated whole blood collected in Tempus Blood RNA tubes. Library prep was done by RACE. The instrument given in TCRdb is NextSeq 500. The public reads were run again by TCRdb, first through fastp at Q25 and then through MiXCR, and only productive beta chains were kept. Rows are combined by CDR3 protein, so each entry shows the most common genes and DNA. This sample lists about 130,000 distinct CDR3 sequences; approximately 10% were detected once. The ten largest clones capture around 1.9% of the sample. Sequenced: whole blood. These receptor sequences come from a male donor in good health. Some clones in this sample may be carry-over from other donors' samples.

V gene TRBV6-6 combines with J gene TRBJ2-1; the D gene is possibly TRBD2 (5 bases). CDR1 is MNHNY and CDR2 is SVGAGI in the germline V gene (reference sequence). The ends were cut back, 6 bases at V and 0 bases at J, with 9 bases in the middle. This CDR3 has 14 residues. The CDR3 here is CASSPGSSYNEQFF. The DNA of the CDR3 is TGTGCCAGCAGCCCTGGGAGCTCCTACAATGAGCAGTTCTTC.

This clonotype was counted at least ten times. The chain recombines TRBV29-1 with TRBJ1-1; 7 bases map to TRBD1. The ends lost 4 bases at V and 5 bases at J; junction bases unmatched: 7. The CDR3 consists of 13 residues. Germline CDR1 and CDR2: SQVTM and ANQGSEA. CDR3 residues: CSVVDRVSTEAFF. In DNA, the CDR3 is TGCAGCGTTGTAGACAGGGTCAGTACTGAAGCTTTCTTT.

This clonotype occurred many times. V is TRBV5-6 and J is TRBJ2-7, with D possibly TRBD2 on 6 matching bases. V lost 3 bases and J lost 6, with 22 bases in between. Germline CDR1 reads SGHDT; CDR2 reads YYEEEE. The CDR3 totals 16 residues. DNA for the CDR3: TGTGCCAGCAGCTCTGCCCCTAGCGACCAACCCCGCGAGCAGTACTTC. This gives the protein CASSSAPSDQPREQYF.